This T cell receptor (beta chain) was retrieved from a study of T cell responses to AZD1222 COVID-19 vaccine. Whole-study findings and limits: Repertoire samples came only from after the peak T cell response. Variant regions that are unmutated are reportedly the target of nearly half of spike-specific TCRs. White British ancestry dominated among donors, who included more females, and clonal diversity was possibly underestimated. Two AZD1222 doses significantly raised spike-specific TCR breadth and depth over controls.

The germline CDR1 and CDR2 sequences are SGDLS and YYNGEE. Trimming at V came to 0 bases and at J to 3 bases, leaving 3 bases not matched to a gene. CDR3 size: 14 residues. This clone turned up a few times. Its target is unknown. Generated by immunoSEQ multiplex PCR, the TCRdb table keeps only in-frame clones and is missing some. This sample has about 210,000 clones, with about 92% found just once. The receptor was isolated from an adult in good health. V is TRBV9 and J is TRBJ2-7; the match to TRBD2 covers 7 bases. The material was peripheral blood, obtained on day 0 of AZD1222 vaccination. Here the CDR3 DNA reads TGTGCCAGCAGCGTAGCTAGCGGCTTCTACGAGCAGTACTTC. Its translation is CASSVASGFYEQYF.